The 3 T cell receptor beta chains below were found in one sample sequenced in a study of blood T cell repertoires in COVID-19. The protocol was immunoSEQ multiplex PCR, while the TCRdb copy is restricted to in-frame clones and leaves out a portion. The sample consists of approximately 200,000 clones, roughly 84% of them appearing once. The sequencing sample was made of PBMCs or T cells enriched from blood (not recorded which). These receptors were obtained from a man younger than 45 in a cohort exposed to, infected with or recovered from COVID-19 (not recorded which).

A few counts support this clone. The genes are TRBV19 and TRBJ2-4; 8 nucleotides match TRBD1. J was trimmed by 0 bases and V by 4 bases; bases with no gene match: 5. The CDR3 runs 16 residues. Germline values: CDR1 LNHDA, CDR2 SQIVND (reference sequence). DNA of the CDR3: TGTGCCAGTAGTACAGGGGGCCCAGTAGCCAAAAACATTCAGTACTTC. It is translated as CASSTGGPVAKNIQYF.

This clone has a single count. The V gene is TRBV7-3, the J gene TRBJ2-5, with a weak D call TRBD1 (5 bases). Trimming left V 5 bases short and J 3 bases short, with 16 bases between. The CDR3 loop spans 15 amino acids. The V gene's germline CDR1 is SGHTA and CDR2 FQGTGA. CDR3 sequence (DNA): TGTGCCAGCAGCAGGGGCAGCACCAGAGAAGAGACCCAGTACTTC. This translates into CASSRGSTREETQYF.

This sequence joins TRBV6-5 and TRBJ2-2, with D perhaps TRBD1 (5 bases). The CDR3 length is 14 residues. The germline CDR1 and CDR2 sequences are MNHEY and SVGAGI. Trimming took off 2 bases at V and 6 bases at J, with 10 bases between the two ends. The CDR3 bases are TGTGCCAGCAGTTACGCTAAGGGGCCCGGGGAGCTGTTTTTT. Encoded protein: CASSYAKGPGELFF.